The source of this T cell receptor beta chain is a study of T cells in Graves' hyperthyroidism and ophthalmopathy. With V trimmed by 7 bases and J by 8 bases, 9 bases remained unmatched. This CDR3 has 13 amino acids. Researchers amplified the TCR beta CDR3 regions from RNA transcripts. The primer set for the first-round RT-PCR of the TCR CDR3 was HTBI. TCRdb fed the multiplex PCR reads into MiXCR, producing one record per CDR3 protein. Of about 640,000 distinct CDR3 sequences listed, about a fifth are singletons. The sequencing input was blood. The V gene is TRBV12-3 or TRBV12-4, the J gene TRBJ1-2; 8 bases match TRBD1. The sequence came from a man aged 25-45 years with Graves' ophthalmopathy. The CDR3 protein is CASIQGQGLGYTF. Here the CDR3 DNA reads TGTGCCAGCATTCAAGGACAGGGTTTAGGCTACACCTTC.